Below, 13 T cell receptor beta chains from the same sample are listed, as sequenced in a study of blood T cell repertoires in COVID-19. Profiling relied on immunoSEQ multiplex PCR, and the TCRdb table lists in-frame clones only, not all of them. The data show about 10,000 clones, around 90% seen once. Sequencing input: peripheral blood. The origin of the receptors is a human donor in a cohort sampled during active COVID-19.

V gene TRBV6-5 combines with J gene TRBJ1-5; a weak D match, TRBD1 (6 bases). The CDR3 covers 11 residues. Germline CDR1 and CDR2: MNHEY and SVGAGI. With 2 bases removed from V and 15 bases from J, the gap between germline ends came to 11 bases. CDR3 coding DNA: TGTGCCAGCAGTTACGGGGACAACGCGCATTTT. Translating gives CASSYGDNAHF.

The CDR3 nucleotides are TGTGCCAGCAGCGGGACCAGGGGAAACACTGAAGCTTTCTTT. It specifies CASSGTRGNTEAFF. The V call is TRBV2, the J call TRBJ1-1; weak D call: TRBD1 (6 bases). Germline V CDR1 and CDR2: SNHLY, FYNNEI. The CDR3 sequence is 14 residues long. V was clipped by 6 bases and J by 2 bases, with 13 bases between them.

This chain connects TRBV6-5 to TRBJ2-7; 9 bases align to TRBD1. This CDR3 region has 14 residues. Germline values: CDR1 MNHEY, CDR2 SVGAGI. Trimming cost V 2 bases and J 3 bases; bases outside gene matches: 2. CDR3 sequence: CASSYGTGLYEQYF. The CDR3 nucleotides read TGTGCCAGCAGTTACGGGACAGGGCTCTACGAGCAGTACTTC.

The genes are TRBV29-1 and TRBJ1-1, with 7 bases lining up with TRBD1. The CDR3 covers 14 residues. V lost 8 bases to trimming and J lost 1 base; unmatched junction nucleotides: 10. The V gene's germline CDR1 is SQVTM and CDR2 ANQGSEA. The CDR3 is CSTTRQGGNTEAFF. CDR3 in DNA: TGCAGCACCACCCGACAGGGAGGGAACACTGAAGCTTTCTTT.

In its sample, this clone was seen once. The V call is TRBV19, the J call TRBJ1-6, with 7 positions matching TRBD1. Trimming at V came to 4 bases and at J to 0 bases, leaving 9 bases not matched to a gene. The CDR3 runs 18 residues. CDR1 and CDR2 from the germline V gene are LNHDA and SQIVND (reference sequence). In DNA, the CDR3 is TGTGCCAGTAGTAACCAGGGACAGAGGAGCTCCTATAATTCACCCCTCCACTTT. Protein sequence: CASSNQGQRSSYNSPLHF.

CDR3 nucleotide sequence: TGCGCCAGCAGTGAGTCGGGGGGCTCCTACAATGAGCAGTTCTTC. This codes for CASSESGGSYNEQFF. The V gene is TRBV10-1, the J gene TRBJ2-1, with a weak D call TRBD2 (6 bases). V shed 0 bases and J shed 0 bases, with 6 bases lying between them. Germline V gene data show CDR1 as WNHNN and CDR2 as SYGVQD (reference sequence). The CDR3 loop spans 15 amino acids.

The chain employs TRBV2 and TRBJ1-1; TRBD1 aligns across 7 bases. Germline values: CDR1 SNHLY, CDR2 FYNNEI. The CDR3 is 13 residues long. The V and J ends lost 2 bases and 5 bases, in that order; junction bases with no gene match: 2. CDR3 sequence: CASSELGQTEAFF. In DNA, the CDR3 is TGTGCCAGCAGTGAATTGGGACAGACTGAAGCTTTCTTT.

The chain has TRBV13 and TRBJ2-7; 9 positions agree with TRBD1. The CDR3 sequence is 13 residues long. The germline gives CDR1 PRHDT, CDR2 FYEKMQ (reference sequence). Trimming at V came to 7 bases and at J to 6 bases, leaving 7 bases not matched to a gene. The DNA for the CDR3 is TGTGCCAGCATAGGGACAGGGTATGGCGAGCAGTACTTC. Translated: CASIGTGYGEQYF.

The rearrangement links TRBV4-2 to TRBJ2-3; TRBD2 matches at 8 bases. Unmatched junction bases numbered 11, after V lost 4 bases and J lost 5 bases. Germline V gene sequence: CDR1 LGHNA, CDR2 YNFKEQ. The CDR3 has 16 residues. The CDR3, as DNA: TGTGCCAGCAGCCCGTACCCCGGGGGGGCAGTAGATACGCAGTATTTT. Translated, it gives CASSPYPGGAVDTQYF.

The chain is built from TRBV14 and TRBJ2-5, with D possibly matching TRBD2 (5 bases). Germline values: CDR1 SGHDN, CDR2 FVKESK. The CDR3 is 14 amino acids. Between the trimmed V and J ends, which lost 1 base and 5 bases, there was a span of 11 bases. CDR3 nucleotides: TGTGCCAGCAGCCAAGGGGCTAGCCGGGAGACCCAGTACTTC. It translates to CASSQGASRETQYF.

The chain employs TRBV25-1 and TRBJ2-7; D might be TRBD1 (6 bases). The CDR3 consists of 11 residues. V lost 5 bases and J 9 bases, leaving 11 bases between the germline ends. The V gene's germline CDR1 is MGHDK and CDR2 SYGVNS. The CDR3 spells CASSLGAGQYF. CDR3 sequence (DNA): TGTGCCAGCAGTTTGGGGGCTGGGCAGTACTTC.

The chain couples TRBV23-1 to TRBJ1-2; 7 bases fit TRBD1. TRBV23-1 is designated an ORF whose function remains uncertain. Germline trimming cut 4 bases from V and 5 bases from J; bases unmatched to any gene: 13. The length of the CDR3 is 16 residues. As DNA, the CDR3 is TGCGCCAGCAGTCCTCAGGGGTCGGGACAGCTATATGGCTACACCTTC. Amino acid sequence: CASSPQGSGQLYGYTF.

The chain uses TRBV5-5 and TRBJ1-1, with unresolved D. The germline V gene has CDR1 SGHKS and CDR2 YYEKEE (reference sequence). V was cut by 3 bases and J by 3 bases, with 18 bases left in between. The CDR3 has 16 amino acids. CDR3 protein: CASSSRSPGRDTEAFF. The CDR3 DNA sequence: TGTGCCAGCAGCTCCCGGTCACCCGGGAGGGACACTGAAGCTTTCTTT.